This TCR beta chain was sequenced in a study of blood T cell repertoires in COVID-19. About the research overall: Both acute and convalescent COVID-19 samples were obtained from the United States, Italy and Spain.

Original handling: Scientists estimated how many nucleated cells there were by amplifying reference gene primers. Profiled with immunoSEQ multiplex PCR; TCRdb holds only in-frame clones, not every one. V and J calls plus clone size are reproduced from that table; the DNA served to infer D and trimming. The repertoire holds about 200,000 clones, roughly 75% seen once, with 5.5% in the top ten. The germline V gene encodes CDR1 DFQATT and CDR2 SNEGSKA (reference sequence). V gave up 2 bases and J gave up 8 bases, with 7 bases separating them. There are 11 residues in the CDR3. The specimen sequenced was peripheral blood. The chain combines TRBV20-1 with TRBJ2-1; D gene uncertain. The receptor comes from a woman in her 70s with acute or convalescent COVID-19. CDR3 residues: CSARSRHEQFF. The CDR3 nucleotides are TGCAGTGCTAGATCGCGGCATGAGCAGTTCTTC.